The 3 T cell receptor beta chains given below trace back to one sample, sequenced in a study of CXCR3-negative and CXCR3-positive naive CD8 T cells. Whole-study findings and limits: Greater hydrophobicity was found in TRB CDR3s of CXCR3-positive naive cells than of CXCR3-negative naive cells.

These receptors lack a known antigen. cDNA libraries for TRB were generated by 5' RACE incorporating UMI labels. With the 5' RACE reads reprocessed, TCRdb shows one record per CDR3 protein and no DNA. The sample has approximately 100,000 distinct CDR3 sequences; the top ten hold around 0.36%. Sequencing input: naive CXCR3+ CD8+ T cells from blood. Noted subset: CD45RO-CCR7+CD27+CD95- naive CD8+ T cells expressing CXCR3 (TNR3+). The receptors here all came from a human donor in good health. Some clones in this sample may be carry-over from other donors' samples.

The V and J genes are TRBV6-6 and TRBJ2-3. The CDR3 spans 12 residues. The V gene's germline CDR1 is MNHNY and CDR2 SVGAGI (reference sequence). CDR3 protein: CASSERENTQYF.

The chain's CDR3 is CASSPMASPSYNEQFF. The chain has TRBV12-3 or TRBV12-4 and TRBJ2-1; TCRdb's D gene call, TRBD2, goes unchecked for lack of DNA. This CDR3 has 16 residues.

The chain has TRBV4-1 and TRBJ1-2; TCRdb gives TRBD1 as the D gene, but with no DNA this cannot be confirmed. Germline V gives CDR1 MGHRA, CDR2 YSYEKL. CDR3 size: 18 residues. CDR3 sequence reads: CASSQEGGARTGVDGYTF.